This TCR beta chain is from a study of T cell repertoires in cytomegalovirus infection. Study as a whole: It can be stated that public TCR beta signatures indicated CMV infection as well as a matching HLA type. Study results and caveats: There were carriers of CMV plus the relevant HLA, and cumulative public TCR beta family frequency identified them. The response measured ex vivo was dominated by TCR beta clonotypes (HLA-C-restricted and CMV-specific).

The V and J ends lost 1 base and 5 bases, in that order; junction bases with no gene match: 5. Germline CDR1 reads SGHTA; CDR2 reads FQGNSA. This CDR3 contains 16 residues. At least ten counts were recorded for this clonotype. Its target is unknown. Each CDR3 protein gets one entry after TCRdb re-called the reads with MiXCR. The sample consists of 350,000 to 550,000 distinct CDR3 sequences, about a third of them appearing once. Sequencing was done on a sample of PBMCs. V and J are TRBV7-2 and TRBJ2-4, with 10 bases aligning to TRBD1. The origin of this receptor is a human donor in good health (CMV status not recorded). Some clones in this sample may be carry-over from other donors' samples. CDR3 region: CASSLVGTGEQNIQYF. CDR3 nucleotide sequence: TGTGCCAGCAGCTTAGTAGGGACAGGGGAGCAAAACATTCAGTACTTC.